This T cell receptor beta chain derives from a study of regulatory T cells in long-lasting Graves disease. Study-wide results and caveats: Newly diagnosed disease favored TRBV20-1 and TRBJ2-1 over persistent disease.

This clonotype was recorded many times. Its antigen is undetermined. CDR3 regions were amplified by Arm-PCR using iRepertoire HTBI primers to build TCR beta libraries. TCRdb re-called the multiplex PCR reads through MiXCR, storing one row per CDR3 protein. The table lists roughly 250,000 distinct CDR3 sequences, 18% of them singletons, with roughly 15% in the top ten. Germline V gene sequence: CDR1 LGHDT, CDR2 YNNKEL (reference sequence). The CDR3 runs 13 residues. The V end was cut by 0 bases, the J end by 7 bases, with 6 bases between. As for time point: newly diagnosed GD, antithyroid drugs for less than 3 months. Generation of the TCR library employed RNA extracted from PBMCs. Xi'an, China, was home to the endocrinology department that provided patients. The peripheral blood volume drawn was 7 to 10 milliliters, and it was collected into EDTA tubes. The same data also contributed to another study, on T cells in Graves' hyperthyroidism and ophthalmopathy. As that report states: Every diagnosis used clinical symptoms, serum thyroxine and TRAb, thyroid ultrasound and orbital computed tomography.

The source material was peripheral blood mononuclear cells (PBMCs), sampled at new diagnosis, from a patient treated with antithyroid drugs. The chain carries TRBV3-1 and TRBJ2-2; D might be TRBD2 (5 bases). This sequence originates from a woman aged 30 to 39 with Graves disease. For the CDR3, the DNA is TGTGCCAGCAGCCAAGAGGGAGTCGGGGAGCTGTTTTTT. Translating gives CASSQEGVGELFF.